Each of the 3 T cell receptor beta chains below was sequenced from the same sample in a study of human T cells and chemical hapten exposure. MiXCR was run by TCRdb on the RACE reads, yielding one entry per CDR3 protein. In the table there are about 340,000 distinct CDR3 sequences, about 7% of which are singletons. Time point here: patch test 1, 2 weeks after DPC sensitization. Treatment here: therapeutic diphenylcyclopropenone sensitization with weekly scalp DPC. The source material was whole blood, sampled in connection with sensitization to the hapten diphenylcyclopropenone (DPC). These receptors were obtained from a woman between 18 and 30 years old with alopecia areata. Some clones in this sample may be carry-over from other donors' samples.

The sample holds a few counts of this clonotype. The CDR3 nucleotides read TGTGCCAGCAGGGATGACAGGCTAAACACTGAAGCTTTCTTT. Translated, it gives CASRDDRLNTEAFF. The V gene is TRBV12-3 or TRBV12-4, the J gene TRBJ1-1; D perhaps matches TRBD1 (6 bases). Trimming took 6 bases from V and 2 from J, leaving 13 bases between them. CDR3 size: 14 residues.

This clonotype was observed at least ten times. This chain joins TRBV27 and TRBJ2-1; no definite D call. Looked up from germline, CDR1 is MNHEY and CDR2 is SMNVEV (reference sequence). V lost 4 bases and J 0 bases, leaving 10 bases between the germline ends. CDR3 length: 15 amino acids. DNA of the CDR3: TGTGCCAGCAGTTCGGGCCCTAGCTCCTACAATGAGCAGTTCTTC. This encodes CASSSGPSSYNEQFF.

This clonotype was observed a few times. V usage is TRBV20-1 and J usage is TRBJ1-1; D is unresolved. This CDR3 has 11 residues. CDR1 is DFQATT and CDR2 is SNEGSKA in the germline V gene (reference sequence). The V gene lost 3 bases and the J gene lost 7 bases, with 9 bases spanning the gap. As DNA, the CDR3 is TGCAGTGCTAGTTGGGTTAATGAAGCTTTCTTT. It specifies CSASWVNEAFF.